These T cell receptor beta chains were read from a single sample in a study of blood T cells in healthy people across ages. TCRdb re-called the 5' RACE reads with MiXCR, one entry per CDR3 protein. The table includes 650,000 to 800,000 distinct CDR3 sequences, more than 40% detected once. Sequences were obtained from blood. Receptors were obtained from a man between 60 and 75 years old in good health. The CDR3 runs from the conserved cysteine through the conserved F or W. The order of the fields is J gene, CDR3 length, V gene, D gene, clone size, CDR3 protein, CDR3 DNA. D genes are given only for firm matches. Rows give clone size only sometimes, using once, few, many, or a class for an expanded clone.

>TRBJ2-5|16|TRBV15|TRBD1|few
CATSRDHGTGKETQYF
TGTGCCACCAGCAGAGATCACGGGACAGGGAAAGAGACCCAGTACTTC
>TRBJ2-2|18|TRBV21-1|-|-
CASSKARRQGVGTGELFF
TGTGCCAGCAGCAAAGCGCGGAGACAGGGAGTTGGCACCGGGGAGCTGTTTTTT
>TRBJ2-7|16|TRBV11-2|TRBD2|-
CASSLGVAGGSYEQYF
TGTGCCAGCAGCTTAGGGGTAGCGGGGGGATCCTACGAGCAGTACTTC
>TRBJ1-2|13|TRBV7-9|-|many
CASSPTEDYGYTF
TGTGCCAGCAGCCCGACAGAAGACTATGGCTACACCTTC
>TRBJ1-1|13|TRBV20-1|-|-
CSAREGGALGAFF
TGCAGTGCTAGAGAGGGGGGGGCGCTGGGAGCTTTCTTT
>TRBJ2-1|11|TRBV7-9|-|-
CASRSYNEQFF
TGTGCCAGCAGATCTTACAATGAGCAGTTCTTC
>TRBJ2-3|11|TRBV20-1|-|few
CSAEGTDTQYF
TGCAGCGCCGAGGGGACAGATACGCAGTATTTT
>TRBJ2-1|13|TRBV6-6|-|-
CASTPDGVKEQFF
TGTGCCAGCACTCCCGACGGGGTAAAGGAGCAGTTCTTC
>TRBJ2-7|14|TRBV12-3/TRBV12-4|TRBD1|-
CASSVNTGGSEQYF
TGTGCCAGCAGCGTTAACACAGGGGGGAGCGAGCAGTACTTC
>TRBJ2-5|15|TRBV7-2|-|few
CASSSSRLVGETQYF
TGTGCCAGCAGCTCTAGTCGCTTGGTGGGAGAGACCCAGTACTTC
>TRBJ2-1|15|TRBV7-2|-|-
CASSLDGSGHNEQFF
TGTGCCAGCAGCTTAGATGGGTCAGGCCACAATGAGCAGTTCTTC
>TRBJ1-2|14|TRBV20-1|-|-
CSAPIRVIGYGYTF
TGCAGTGCTCCTATCAGGGTGATAGGCTATGGCTACACCTTC
>TRBJ2-1|19|TRBV11-3|TRBD2|-
CASSLGAGLAGGTNNEQFF
TGTGCCAGCAGCTTAGGGGCCGGACTAGCGGGGGGGACCAACAATGAGCAGTTCTTC
>TRBJ2-7|14|TRBV3-1|-|-
CASSLGSAGYEQYF
TGTGCCAGCAGCCTGGGCTCCGCGGGCTACGAGCAGTACTTC
>TRBJ2-3|15|TRBV29-1|-|many
CSVEIFSGATDTQYF
TGCAGCGTTGAAATTTTCTCGGGGGCAACAGATACGCAGTATTTT
>TRBJ2-4|15|TRBV4-2|-|few
CASSPKYRGKNIQYF
TGTGCCAGCAGCCCCAAATACCGCGGCAAAAACATTCAGTACTTC
>TRBJ1-3|16|TRBV7-9|-|once
CASSLAPGLEGNTIYF
TGTGCCAGCAGCTTAGCTCCAGGGTTAGAAGGAAACACCATATATTTT
>TRBJ2-1|13|TRBV6-5|-|few
CASSYSGGGEQFF
TGTGCCAGCAGTTACTCGGGGGGAGGTGAGCAGTTCTTC
>TRBJ2-3|17|TRBV12-3/TRBV12-4|-|-
CASSFSRGAIPTDTQYF
TGTGCCAGCAGTTTTAGTCGGGGGGCGATCCCCACAGATACGCAGTATTTT
>TRBJ2-2|13|TRBV30|-|-
CAWSRANTGELFF
TGTGCCTGGAGTAGGGCCAACACCGGGGAACTGTTTTTT
>TRBJ2-7|15|TRBV10-3|TRBD2|-
CAISESAGAPYEQYF
TGTGCCATCAGTGAGTCGGCGGGAGCCCCCTACGAGCAGTACTTC
>TRBJ2-5|11|TRBV20-1|-|few
CARDVRETQYF
TGCGCCCGGGACGTTCGGGAGACCCAGTACTTC
>TRBJ2-1|16|TRBV7-6|-|-
CASSLFSSSPYNEQFF
TGTGCCAGCAGCTTATTTTCCTCTAGTCCCTACAATGAGCAGTTCTTC
>TRBJ2-7|14|TRBV28|TRBD1|few
CASSSYRDSSEQYF
TGTGCCAGCAGTTCGTACCGGGACAGCAGTGAGCAGTACTTC
>TRBJ2-7|14|TRBV20-1|-|few
CSAGDPTLPYEQYF
TGCAGTGCTGGGGACCCCACCCTCCCCTACGAGCAGTACTTC
>TRBJ2-7|13|TRBV7-2|TRBD2|-
CASSRGGLDEQYF
TGTGCCAGCAGCCGGGGGGGACTGGACGAGCAGTACTTC
>TRBJ2-5|13|TRBV28|-|few
CASSPPGDFAQYF
TGTGCCAGCAGTCCTCCCGGGGACTTTGCCCAGTACTTC
>TRBJ2-1|13|TRBV20-1|-|-
CSATPLFYNEQFF
TGCAGTGCTACTCCACTATTCTACAATGAGCAGTTCTTC
>TRBJ2-7|12|TRBV28|-|-
CAASGPLGEQYF
TGTGCCGCCTCAGGGCCCTTGGGCGAGCAGTACTTC
>TRBJ1-2|14|TRBV6-5|TRBD1|-
CASRSGQGNYGYTF
TGTGCCAGCAGATCAGGACAGGGAAACTATGGCTACACCTTC
>TRBJ2-4|11|TRBV28|TRBD1|few
CASSIPGTEYF
TGTGCCAGCAGTATTCCCGGGACAGAGTACTTC
>TRBJ2-3|14|TRBV7-9|TRBD1|-
CASERDSHLDTQYF
TGTGCCAGCGAAAGGGACAGCCATTTAGATACGCAGTATTTT
>TRBJ2-3|15|TRBV24-1|-|-
CATSDTRGPADTQYF
TGTGCCACCAGTGATACCCGGGGGCCCGCAGATACGCAGTATTTT
>TRBJ2-1|18|TRBV3-1|TRBD2|-
CASSPGLAGPQSYNEQFF
TGTGCCAGCAGTCCGGGACTAGCGGGGCCCCAAAGCTACAATGAGCAGTTCTTC
>TRBJ2-7|17|TRBV20-1|-|-
CSAKNAEGGGSLSEQYF
TGCAGTGCTAAAAACGCTGAGGGGGGGGGCTCCCTTTCCGAGCAGTACTTC
>TRBJ2-7|15|TRBV10-3|-|-
CAISAWDTAAHEQYF
TGTGCCATCAGTGCGTGGGACACCGCAGCCCACGAGCAGTACTTC
>TRBJ2-1|15|TRBV7-9|TRBD1|-
CASSFQGAFYNEQFF
TGTGCCAGCAGCTTCCAGGGGGCCTTTTACAATGAGCAGTTCTTC
>TRBJ1-2|17|TRBV6-5|-|-
CASSHHGRGARLGGYTF
TGTGCCAGCAGTCACCACGGGCGGGGGGCGCGTCTAGGAGGCTACACCTTC
>TRBJ1-3|16|TRBV20-1|TRBD1|-
CSARDRGDSSGNTIYF
TGCAGTGCTAGAGATAGGGGGGACAGCTCTGGAAACACCATATATTTT
>TRBJ2-1|12|TRBV12-3/TRBV12-4|TRBD1|-
CASSPGTAQMFF
TGTGCCAGCAGTCCCGGGACAGCCCAAATGTTCTTC
>TRBJ2-7|12|TRBV2|TRBD1|few
CASRLQGIEQYF
TGTGCCAGCCGATTACAGGGGATCGAGCAGTACTTC
>TRBJ1-2|13|TRBV20-1|-|-
CSAPGEGRNGYTF
TGCAGTGCCCCGGGTGAAGGGAGAAATGGCTACACCTTC
>TRBJ2-7|13|TRBV7-6|-|few
CASSSGPFYEQYF
TGTGCCAGCAGCTCGGGACCCTTTTACGAGCAGTACTTC
>TRBJ2-1|13|TRBV18|-|once
CASAPGVRNEQFF
TGTGCCAGCGCACCCGGGGTGAGGAATGAGCAGTTCTTC
>TRBJ1-1|13|TRBV6-6|-|few
CASNTGGHTEAFF
TGTGCCAGCAACACGGGGGGGCACACTGAAGCTTTCTTT
>TRBJ2-7|15|TRBV10-2|TRBD2|-
CASSERTSGGYEQYF
TGCGCCAGCAGTGAGAGGACTAGCGGGGGATACGAGCAGTACTTC
>TRBJ1-2|15|TRBV7-2|-|-
CASSLGDGTLYGYTF
TGTGCCAGCAGCTTAGGAGATGGGACACTCTATGGCTACACCTTC
>TRBJ1-3|14|TRBV4-1|-|-
CASSQAGNPPTIYF
TGCGCCAGCAGCCAAGCAGGGAATCCCCCCACCATATATTTT
>TRBJ2-3|17|TRBV5-6|-|once
CASSLVIRGPSTDTQYF
TGTGCCAGCAGCTTGGTCATCCGGGGGCCCAGCACAGATACGCAGTATTTT